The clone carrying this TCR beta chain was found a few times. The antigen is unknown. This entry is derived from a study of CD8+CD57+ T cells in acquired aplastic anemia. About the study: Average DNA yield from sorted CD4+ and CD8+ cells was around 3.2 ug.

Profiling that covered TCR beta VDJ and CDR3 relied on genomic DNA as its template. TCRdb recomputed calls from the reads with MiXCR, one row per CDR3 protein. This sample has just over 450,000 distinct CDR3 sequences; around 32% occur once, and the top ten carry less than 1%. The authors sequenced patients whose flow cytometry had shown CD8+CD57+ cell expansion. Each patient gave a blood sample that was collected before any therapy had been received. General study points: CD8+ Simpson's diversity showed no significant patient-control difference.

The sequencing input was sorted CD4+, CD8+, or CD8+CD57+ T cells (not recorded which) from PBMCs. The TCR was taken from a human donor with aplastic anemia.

CDR3: CASSLGSHTEAFF. CDR3 nucleotide sequence: TGTGCCAGCAGCTTGGGGTCCCACACTGAAGCTTTCTTT. This chain connects TRBV5-5 to TRBJ1-1; D not certain. Germline V gene sequence: CDR1 SGHKS, CDR2 YYEKEE (reference sequence). V dropped 0 bases and J dropped 3 bases, with 6 bases sitting between them. The CDR3 has 13 amino acids. The full variable domain, in which reference TRBV5-5 and TRBJ1-1 provide the parts outside the CDR3, is DAGVTQSPTHLIKTRGQQVTLRCSPISGHKSVSWYQQVLGQGPQFIFQYYEKEERGRGNFPDRFSARQFPNYSSELNVNALLLGDSALYLCASSLGSHTEAFFGQGTRLTVV.